These 13 T cell receptor beta chains were all obtained from the same sample, sequenced in a study of metastatic and nonmetastatic thyroid tumors (dated by TCRdb to 2020 to 2022). Preparation of the library involved PCR. Sequencing relied on an Illumina HiSeq 4000. TCRdb passed the public sequencing reads through fastp at Q25 and MiXCR, retaining productive beta sequences. The sample table records some 15,000 clones; roughly 25% of these occur just once. Roughly an eighth of the sample goes to the ten largest clones. None of the patients had been given any treatment before thyroid surgery. Material for sequencing was tumor tissue. All receptors come from a female donor with papillary thyroid cancer or a benign thyroid nodule (not recorded which). Some clones in this sample may be carry-over from other donors' samples.

By share of the sample, this clone is large. This chain connects TRBV3-1 to TRBJ2-1; D is unclear. Trimming took 1 base from V and 3 from J, leaving 10 bases between them. In germline, CDR1 is LGHDT, CDR2 YNNKEL (reference sequence). This CDR3 has 15 amino acids. Here the CDR3 reads CASSQAGVSYNEQFF. DNA of the CDR3: TGTGCCAGCAGCCAAGCTGGTGTCAGCTACAATGAGCAGTTCTTC.

This chain links TRBV6-1 with TRBJ2-3, with 10 bases identical to TRBD2. The germline V gene has CDR1 MNHNS and CDR2 SASEGT. This CDR3 is built from 17 residues. The junction had 5 bases not matched to a gene; V was cut back by 1 base and J by 1 base. Here the CDR3 reads CASSEVSGGAGTDTQYF. CDR3 nucleotides: TGTGCCAGCAGTGAAGTGAGCGGGGGGGCCGGCACAGATACGCAGTATTTT.

This clone was picked up many times. J is TRBJ2-2 and V is TRBV10-1; TRBD2 agrees at 7 bases. V lost 4 bases to trimming and J lost 8 bases; unmatched junction nucleotides: 13. This CDR3 comprises 16 residues. CDR1 is WNHNN, CDR2 SYGVQD, per germline (reference sequence). The CDR3 reads CASSARAGEGGGELFF. The CDR3 region has the DNA TGCGCCAGCAGTGCCCGGGCGGGAGAAGGTGGAGGGGAGCTGTTTTTT.

Notes on this clone: A junction boundary mismatches the germline segment, possibly from a read error. The chain links TRBV6-1 to TRBJ2-2; TRBD1 or TRBD2 may be the D gene (6 bases each). The germline V gene encodes CDR1 MNHNS and CDR2 SASEGT. The CDR3 sequence is 14 residues long. The CDR3 DNA is TGTGCCAGCTCGACTATCGGGGGCACCGGGGAGCTGCTTTTT. Translating gives CASSTIGGTGELLF.

This clone was seen at least ten times. The chain couples TRBV7-9 to TRBJ2-3; TRBD1 agrees at 8 bases. Trimming at V came to 5 bases and at J to 3 bases, leaving 7 bases not matched to a gene. Germline CDR1 reads SEHNR; CDR2 reads FQNEAQ (reference sequence). CDR3 size: 15 residues. Here the CDR3 DNA reads TGTGCCAGCAGCCTAGGACAGGGAGGAACAGATACGCAGTATTTT. It yields the protein CASSLGQGGTDTQYF.

A few counts support this clone. This chain uses TRBV20-1 with TRBJ2-7; a weak D match, TRBD1 (6 bases). Germline CDR1 and CDR2: DFQATT and SNEGSKA (reference sequence). This CDR3 is 14 amino acids long. Trimming cost V 5 bases and J 2 bases, with 16 bases left between them. The CDR3 nucleotides are TGCAGTGCTCAGAAGGACAGAGCCACCTACGAGCAGTACTTC. Its protein product is CSAQKDRATYEQYF.

This clone is deemed medium-sized. V is TRBV6-1 and J is TRBJ2-7; D gene unclear. Trimming cost V 7 bases and J 0 bases, with 13 bases left between them. The V gene's germline CDR1 is MNHNS and CDR2 SASEGT. This CDR3 has 14 residues. CDR3 in amino acids: CASIPLGNSYEQYF. For the CDR3, the DNA is TGTGCCAGCATTCCCTTAGGGAACTCCTACGAGCAGTACTTC.

The CDR3, as DNA: TGTGCCAGCAGTCTCCTGGTGGTAGTCCGCGAGCAGTACTTC. This gives the protein CASSLLVVVREQYF. V is TRBV12-3 or TRBV12-4 and J is TRBJ2-7; D gene ambiguous. The CDR3 has 14 residues. Trimming removed 5 bases at V and 6 bases at J, with 17 bases between.

This clone was seen a few times. The gene calls are TRBV6-6 and TRBJ1-1; perhaps TRBD1 as D (5 bases). The CDR3 has 17 amino acids. Germline values: CDR1 MNHNY, CDR2 SVGAGI (reference sequence). Trimming took off 2 bases at V and 1 base at J, with 17 bases between the two ends. CDR3 nucleotide sequence: TGTGCCAGCAGTTACCCTCCCAGACAGTTAGAGAACACTGAAGCTTTCTTT. Translating gives CASSYPPRQLENTEAFF.

By frequency in the sample, this clone is medium-sized. The chain combines TRBV15 with TRBJ2-7; 8 nucleotides match TRBD2. This CDR3 contains 12 residues. Germline trimming cut 11 bases from V and 7 bases from J; bases unmatched to any gene: 10. CDR1 is LNHNV and CDR2 is YYDKDF in the germline V gene (reference sequence). DNA for the CDR3: TGTGCCCCAAGGGCGGGAGGTAAGGAGCAGTACTTC. Encoded protein: CAPRAGGKEQYF.

This chain connects TRBV11-3 to TRBJ2-2, with D tentatively TRBD2 (5 bases). Germline V gene sequence: CDR1 SGHNT, CDR2 YENEEA. V lost 4 bases to trimming and J lost 1 base, with 13 bases between them. The CDR3 extends over 16 amino acids. This CDR3 reads CASSSPSGRNTGELFF. CDR3 coding DNA: TGTGCCAGCAGCTCCCCTTCGGGAAGGAACACCGGGGAGCTGTTTTTT.

The table lists this clone with a few counts. A read error may produce the germline difference seen at one junction end. The V and J genes are TRBV6-1 and TRBJ1-6; D remains unclear. This CDR3 spans 13 amino acids. Germline V gene data show CDR1 as MNHNS and CDR2 as SASEGT. CDR3 loop: CVSRKPSSSPLYF. DNA for the CDR3: TGTGTCAGCAGGAAACCATCGAGTTCACCCCTCTACTTT.

This clone showed up many times. The chain carries TRBV10-3 and TRBJ2-7, with TRBD2 matching over 9 bases. CDR1 is ENHRY and CDR2 is SYGVKD in the germline V gene. V dropped 7 bases and J dropped 6; count of bases not matched to a gene: 7. The CDR3 runs to 13 residues. CDR3 amino acids: CAITSGTLSEQYF. The CDR3 DNA reads as TGTGCCATCACTAGCGGGACCCTTAGCGAGCAGTACTTC.